What follows is one T cell receptor beta chain and its context. Its antigen is still unknown. There are no base qualities to consult, and no much larger clone falls within one base. The library was produced with the immunoSEQ multiplex PCR assay. A mixture of 60 forward primers for TCR Vbeta segments and 13 reverse primers for TCR Jbeta segments was used in the multiplex PCR. A multiplex PCR assay on genomic DNA amplified the CDR3 region of rearranged TCR beta genes. The Illumina HiSeq System was used to sequence the amplified TCR beta libraries as 87-base-pair reads. On the study's bioinformatics: A later analysis counted some 74 million unique TCR beta chains across the 650 to 700 repertoires, and some 11 million of these chains were shared by at least two donors. To remove PCR and sequencing errors, raw reads were error-corrected and collapsed into unique sequences using a nearest-neighbor algorithm that merged closely related sequences. Alignment of CDR3 sequences to IMGT reference sequences was used to assign V, D and J gene segments. For a sequence to be retained, at least a six-nucleotide match to both a V gene segment and a J gene segment was required. Rearrangements were called productive when the CDR3 lacked stop codons and stayed in frame with V and J; all others were non-productive. CDR3 was defined by IMGT convention, running from the second conserved V-encoded cysteine to the conserved J-encoded phenylalanine. The earlier analysis of about 530 of the donors excluded any sequence lacking an unambiguous match to a single V gene segment. In an earlier analysis of 587 of the donors, a V segment was called functional when productive rearrangements were above 56.7%, and segregating when the standard deviation between donors exceeded 5%. To diagnose cytomegalovirus status from the catalog of TCR beta chain sequences, a statistical classification framework was built. In a later analysis, V and J genes were assigned by comparing TCR nucleotide sequences against IMGT/GENE-DB human TR gene sequences. In a later analysis, CDR3 sequences and most-parsimonious VDJ recombination scenarios were assigned using the TCRdist pipeline. A later analysis defined each TCR beta chain by its CDR3 amino acid sequence plus V-gene family, and excluded reads lacking a unique V-gene family. In a later analysis, 450 to 600 highly shared, low-generation-probability nucleotide sequences were removed to address suspected cross-contamination and a sequencing artifact. A later analysis calculated a clonal expansion index for each public chain from normalized within-repertoire ranks of inferred template counts. A later analysis computed generation probabilities with a VDJ recombination model fitted to out-of-frame rearrangements, and checked the results against IGoR. In a later analysis, hypergeometric tests were used to score TCR-TCR, TCR-HLA and TCR-CMV co-occurrence, with a repertoire-size bias correction applied to TCR pairs. In a later analysis, false discovery rates were estimated by permuting HLA or CMV assignments 20 times. In a later analysis, co-occurring TCRs were grouped with DBSCAN, and TCRdist sequence similarity was added when clustering was performed within HLA-allele-positive subsets. For co-occurrence clustering, repertoires with fewer than 30,000 or more than 120,000 public chains were excluded, along with four or five repertoires with anomalous nucleotide sharing. In TCRdb, the immuneACCESS table is reduced to in-frame sequences with V and J assigned. These tables do not hold every clone; where another copy was compared, an unresolved V gene accounts for under half, and the others remain unexplained. That table is the source of V, J and clone size, and D and trimming were worked out from the DNA. The sample profile shows some 110,000 clones; 65% to 90% of them were found once. The top ten clones comprise 2.1% of the sample.

This sample was included in a study of cytomegalovirus exposure and HLA in healthy donors (TCRdb year 2017). Turning to the overall study: An earlier analysis of approximately 550 of the donors reported about 250 Gb of sequence data and approximately 110 million unique TCR beta sequences from about 179 million T cells. An early release covering 550 to 700 HLA-typed donors comprised about 320 gigabases of sequencing data and some 79 million unique TCR sequences. The genetic ancestry cluster associated with self-reported Caucasian donors included 70% to 85% of the roughly 400 genotyped donors. The study aimed to test whether signatures of past pathogen exposure could be identified by cataloging public T cell receptors. The T cell repertoires of roughly 660 subjects were profiled by immunosequencing and related to cytomegalovirus serostatus. A separate validation cohort of 90 to 150 different subjects was used in addition to the approximately 670-subject first cohort. High-throughput TCR immunosequencing, statistical association of individual TCRs with disease status, and machine learning were combined to predict cytomegalovirus infection status. In a later analysis, previously published TCR beta repertoires from roughly 710 donors were re-analyzed and high-resolution HLA genotyping was added so that TCR occurrence patterns could be studied. Rather than drawing on any new phenotypic data, the later analysis identified candidate immune exposures from TCR beta sequences and the way those sequences occurred across donors. An earlier analysis of approximately 640 of the donors applied high-throughput TCR beta sequencing to assess whether each TCR beta V gene segment acted as functional or pseudogenic. Donor age, sex, ethnicity and CMV serostatus were compiled alongside the repertoire data. Genome-wide SNP genotypes for about three fifths of the roughly 670 donors were used in a later genetic analysis, which treated that subset as a discovery cohort. Every repertoire in the discovery cohort had been generated on one and the same sequencing platform. HLA typing included class I and class II loci at four-digit resolution. The number of donors typed differed by locus, with roughly 620-630 for A, B, C, DRB1 and DQB1, more than 500 for DQA1, about 610 for DPA1, and 400 to 490 for DPB1. Four to six DR-DQ haplotypes were handled as single units for association and clustering, since linkage in the cohort was strong. Among some 400 genotyped donors of the cohort, an average of roughly 230,000 unique TCR beta nucleotide sequences was sequenced per donor, of which 15% to 20% were non-productive.

Overall study results and their limits: A few of the identified cytomegalovirus-associated TCR beta chains were confirmed in vitro to be specific for cytomegalovirus antigens. In a later analysis, several top co-occurrence clusters were reported to appear linked to parvovirus B19, influenza, CMV and Epstein-Barr virus. Only TCR beta chains were sequenced in this cohort, and the absence of alpha or paired-chain data limited detectable features. Correlated functional status among segregating V segments might be attributable to linkage disequilibrium, but an unknown experimental factor could not be ruled out. Across donors, most TCR sequences were observed very rarely, whereas some public TCRs were present in many individuals. The authors suggested that the approach could potentially be generalized to other disease states and immunological phenotypes. In an earlier analysis of 587 of the donors, most TCR beta V segments appeared in productive rearrangements about 87% or about 30% of the time, broadly matching IMGT annotations. CMV serostatus was the only immune exposure information available for the cohort. HLA typing was unavailable for some donors at each locus, so association tests used only the typed subset. Some IMGT-functional V segments, including TRBV6-2 and TRBV6-3, could not be told apart with the 87-base-pair reads, so those segments were excluded. A further reported finding was that TCR beta sequences accurately predicted the HLA-A and HLA-B alleles for most subjects in the first cohort. In a later analysis, most CMV-associated TCR beta chains were found to appear HLA-restricted, with HLA associations seemingly driven largely by CMV exposure. The sequencing pipeline was judged likely to have produced a cluster of highly shared sequence variants as a technical artifact. In the study, 150 to 200 TCR beta chains were listed as associated with cytomegalovirus. In a later analysis, the rate of TCR association differed among HLA loci, with DRB1 alleles having the most associated TCRs and HLA-C alleles having the fewest. Because counts were too low, seventeen rarely observed V segments, including chromosome 9 orphons, were excluded from the earlier analysis of several hundred of the donors. Specific HLA alleles were associated with 18,000 or so TCR beta sequences at a false discovery rate of 0.05 in a later analysis. Compared with the approximately 720-donor mean, donors in an Asian-associated ancestry cluster had fewer N-insertions in productive TCRs, according to a later genetic analysis. Strong co-occurrence of HLA alleles, especially DR and DQ, made assigning TCR associations to individual alleles difficult. Sequencing depth was assumed to be roughly uniform across donors in the presence/absence analyses, though that assumption may not hold. An association between a missense DCLRE1C variant and V-gene and J-gene trimming of TCR beta chains was found in a later genetic analysis and replicated in an independent cohort. The classifier was reported to diagnose cytomegalovirus status with high specificity and sensitivity in both the original and validation cohorts. A later analysis found that HLA-associated TCR beta chains were more clonally expanded and had lower generation probabilities than equally common non-associated chains.

The germline V gene encodes CDR1 MGHRA and CDR2 YSYEKL. V loses 4 bases of germline sequence and J loses 6 bases, and the interval between the two ends is 10 bases. The CDR3 goes from the cysteine to the phenylalanine over 13 residues. Only CDR3 DNA is held: 39 bases, read in frame from base 1. The cohort comprised around 690 healthy bone marrow donors. At the time of sampling, every cohort member was nominally healthy, though immune exposures that went unrecorded were likely present. The donor tested CMV seronegative and was one of the 352 seronegative cohort members. A peripheral blood sample was collected from each donor, and TCR beta sequencing was performed on peripheral blood mononuclear cells. Genomic DNA was extracted from the blood cell samples with the Qiagen DNeasy Blood Extraction Kit.

The sequence was collected from a man between 25 and 39 years old in good health and CMV-seronegative. The specimen sequenced was PBMCs. The chain was built from TRBV4-1 and TRBJ1-5, with no reliable assignment of the D segment. The base sequence is TGCGCCAGCAGCCCAAGTCTAGTTCAGCCCCAGCATTTT. Its protein is CASSPSLVQPQHF.